Listed below are T cell receptor beta chains from one sample, sequenced in a study of T cells in Graves' hyperthyroidism and ophthalmopathy. TCRdb fed the multiplex PCR reads into MiXCR, producing one record per CDR3 protein. Among about 300,000 distinct CDR3 sequences listed, roughly 18% were seen once. The specimen sequenced was blood. The receptors shown here come from a man over 45 with Graves' ophthalmopathy. Each CDR3 is given without its conserved first and last residue. The order of the fields is D gene, J gene, V gene, CDR3 protein. D genes are given only for firm matches.

D: TRBD1
J: TRBJ1-2
V: TRBV6-5
CDR3: ASSYTWRDRGLFGYT

D: -
J: TRBJ2-5
V: TRBV7-2
CDR3: ASSSSGTETQY

D: -
J: TRBJ2-2
V: TRBV6-1
CDR3: ASSQRTGTWMILNTGELF

D: -
J: TRBJ2-1
V: TRBV10-2
CDR3: ASSRLAGIDNEQF

D: -
J: TRBJ1-1
V: TRBV27
CDR3: ASSLEGRWTEAF

D: -
J: TRBJ1-6
V: TRBV11-2
CDR3: ASSRTGENTPLH

D: -
J: TRBJ2-7
V: TRBV6-1
CDR3: ASTKVNEQY

D: TRBD1
J: TRBJ2-6
V: TRBV15
CDR3: ATNAGTGNVLT

D: TRBD1
J: TRBJ2-7
V: TRBV24-1
CDR3: ATSDSKTGGSYEQY

D: -
J: TRBJ1-4
V: TRBV5-8
CDR3: ASSLGMTVEKLF